Many counts were recorded for the clone carrying this T cell receptor (beta chain). Its antigen is still unknown. Ophthalmopathy cases scored 3 or more on the Clinical Activity Score and 4 or more on NOSPECS grade, with duration below 3 months. Uncontrolled infection, other autoimmune disease, pregnancy or lactation excluded patients. Fresh peripheral blood, roughly 9.6 ml, was the source of the PBMCs. RNA transcripts gave rise to amplified TCR beta CDR3 regions. First-round RT-PCR of the TCR CDR3 relied on the HTBI primer set. Each CDR3 protein is one row after TCRdb ran MiXCR on the multiplex PCR reads. This repertoire shows more than 500,000 distinct CDR3 sequences, around 15% found once; its top ten account for 4% to 5.5%. Looked up from germline, CDR1 is MNHEY and CDR2 is SVGAGI. V was pared by 4 bases and J by 7 bases, with 10 bases between. This CDR3 is built from 12 residues. This entry is derived from a study of T cells in Graves' hyperthyroidism and ophthalmopathy. Overall study results and limits: Prediction of ophthalmopathy progression came a median roughly 7.1 months pre-onset.

The TCR comes from a woman aged 40-49 years with Graves' ophthalmopathy. The chain employs TRBV6-5 and TRBJ2-5, with a tentative D call TRBD2 (6 bases). Sequencing was carried out using blood. CDR3 nucleotide sequence: TGTGCCAGCAGTTCCGGGAGCCGGACCCAGTACTTC. Its translation: CASSSGSRTQYF.